This is a list of T cell receptor beta chains from one sample in a study of control samples from healthy donors and cancer patients. The data were produced by immunoSEQ multiplex PCR, yet TCRdb's version contains in-frame clones alone and is incomplete. This sample has 65,000 to 90,000 clones, with approximately 94% found just once. The sample was blood. Receptor source: a young woman in good health. Both conserved end residues are part of each CDR3. A D gene is named only where the DNA matches it firmly. Not all rows give a size; the values are once, few, many and, for expanded clones, a class.

clone size: -; J gene: TRBJ2-3; V gene: TRBV4-1; D gene: -; CDR3 protein: CASSQDGQRPTDTQYF; CDR3 DNA: TGCGCCAGCAGCCAAGATGGACAGAGGCCCACAGATACGCAGTATTTT
clone size: -; J gene: TRBJ1-2; V gene: TRBV12-3/TRBV12-4; D gene: -; CDR3 protein: CASSFDRQYGYTF; CDR3 DNA: TGTGCCAGCAGTTTCGACAGACAATATGGCTACACCTTC
clone size: -; J gene: TRBJ2-3; V gene: TRBV19; D gene: TRBD2; CDR3 protein: CASSIGPSRGVGTDTQYF; CDR3 DNA: TGTGCCAGTAGTATAGGCCCCTCTCGGGGGGTAGGCACAGATACGCAGTATTTT
clone size: -; J gene: TRBJ1-2; V gene: TRBV19; D gene: -; CDR3 protein: CASSRGIEEYYGYTF; CDR3 DNA: TGTGCCAGTAGCCGAGGCATTGAAGAATACTATGGCTACACCTTC
clone size: once; J gene: TRBJ1-2; V gene: TRBV5-1; D gene: -; CDR3 protein: CASSLSGARFGYTF; CDR3 DNA: TGCGCCAGCAGCTTGTCAGGGGCAAGGTTTGGCTACACCTTC
clone size: -; J gene: TRBJ1-1; V gene: TRBV11-2; D gene: TRBD1; CDR3 protein: CASSFRQGSAFF; CDR3 DNA: TGTGCCAGCAGCTTCCGACAGGGGTCGGCTTTCTTT
clone size: -; J gene: TRBJ1-2; V gene: TRBV29-1; D gene: -; CDR3 protein: CSVAEESGYTF; CDR3 DNA: TGCAGCGTTGCGGAGGAAAGTGGCTACACCTTC
clone size: -; J gene: TRBJ1-5; V gene: TRBV27; D gene: -; CDR3 protein: CASSWVGPVGNQPQHF; CDR3 DNA: TGTGCCAGCAGTTGGGTTGGGCCCGTTGGCAATCAGCCCCAGCATTTT
clone size: once; J gene: TRBJ1-2; V gene: TRBV7-2; D gene: -; CDR3 protein: CASSSTGLLNYGYTF; CDR3 DNA: TGTGCCAGCAGCTCAACAGGGTTGCTTAACTATGGCTACACCTTC
clone size: -; J gene: TRBJ2-3; V gene: TRBV20-1; D gene: -; CDR3 protein: CSASLQQKETDTQYF; CDR3 DNA: TGCAGTGCTAGTTTGCAGCAAAAGGAAACAGATACGCAGTATTTT
clone size: -; J gene: TRBJ2-3; V gene: TRBV5-1; D gene: TRBD1; CDR3 protein: CASSWDGTGPTDTQYF; CDR3 DNA: TGCGCCAGCAGCTGGGATGGGACAGGACCCACAGATACGCAGTATTTT
clone size: -; J gene: TRBJ2-2; V gene: TRBV6-5; D gene: TRBD2; CDR3 protein: CASSYKAGAGTGELFF; CDR3 DNA: TGTGCCAGCAGTTACAAAGCGGGGGCGGGCACCGGGGAGCTGTTTTTT
clone size: once; J gene: TRBJ2-1; V gene: TRBV19; D gene: TRBD1; CDR3 protein: CASSSPGQGNEQFF; CDR3 DNA: TGTGCCAGTAGTTCACCGGGACAGGGAAATGAGCAGTTCTTC
clone size: -; J gene: TRBJ2-1; V gene: TRBV2; D gene: TRBD2; CDR3 protein: CASSGSAGGNNEQFF; CDR3 DNA: TGTGCCAGCAGTGGGTCAGCGGGGGGGAACAATGAGCAGTTCTTC
clone size: -; J gene: TRBJ1-2; V gene: TRBV28; D gene: -; CDR3 protein: CASSHRRDPLANYGYTF; CDR3 DNA: TGTGCCAGCAGTCATCGTAGGGACCCCTTAGCTAACTATGGCTACACCTTC
clone size: -; J gene: TRBJ2-3; V gene: TRBV5-5; D gene: -; CDR3 protein: CASSLGRGPQNTQYF; CDR3 DNA: TGTGCCAGCAGCTTGGGGCGGGGGCCCCAGAATACGCAGTATTTT
clone size: -; J gene: TRBJ1-1; V gene: TRBV12-3/TRBV12-4; D gene: -; CDR3 protein: CASSLRGKAFF; CDR3 DNA: TGTGCCAGCAGTTTAAGAGGTAAAGCTTTCTTT
clone size: -; J gene: TRBJ1-1; V gene: TRBV6-1; D gene: -; CDR3 protein: CASSELPGNTEAFF; CDR3 DNA: TGTGCCAGCAGTGAATTACCAGGGAACACTGAAGCTTTCTTT
clone size: -; J gene: TRBJ2-1; V gene: TRBV4-2; D gene: TRBD2; CDR3 protein: CASSHEQLAAYNEQFF; CDR3 DNA: TGTGCCAGCAGCCACGAGCAACTAGCGGCCTACAATGAGCAGTTCTTC
clone size: -; J gene: TRBJ2-2; V gene: TRBV10-3; D gene: TRBD1; CDR3 protein: CAIARTGQGVSTGELFF; CDR3 DNA: TGTGCCATCGCCAGGACCGGACAGGGTGTTAGCACCGGGGAGCTGTTTTTT
clone size: -; J gene: TRBJ2-7; V gene: TRBV27; D gene: TRBD2; CDR3 protein: CASSLLAGGYEQYF; CDR3 DNA: TGTGCCAGCAGTTTACTCGCGGGGGGTTACGAGCAGTACTTC
clone size: -; J gene: TRBJ1-5; V gene: TRBV7-6; D gene: -; CDR3 protein: CASRPGGGSNQPQHF; CDR3 DNA: TGTGCCAGCAGGCCCGGGGGGGGGTCCAATCAGCCCCAGCATTTT
clone size: -; J gene: TRBJ1-5; V gene: TRBV19; D gene: TRBD1; CDR3 protein: CASSIDGEGAYSNQPQHF; CDR3 DNA: TGTGCCAGTAGTATAGATGGAGAGGGGGCTTATAGCAATCAGCCCCAGCATTTT
clone size: -; J gene: TRBJ1-2; V gene: TRBV19; D gene: -; CDR3 protein: CASRTNYGYTF; CDR3 DNA: TGTGCCAGTAGAACCAACTATGGCTACACCTTC
clone size: -; J gene: TRBJ1-6; V gene: TRBV6-5; D gene: TRBD1; CDR3 protein: CASRPGTGSLPLHF; CDR3 DNA: TGTGCCAGCAGGCCCGGGACAGGTTCTTTGCCCCTCCACTTT
clone size: -; J gene: TRBJ2-5; V gene: TRBV6-5; D gene: -; CDR3 protein: CASSYSGLQETQYF; CDR3 DNA: TGTGCCAGCAGTTACTCGGGCTTGCAAGAGACCCAGTACTTC
clone size: -; J gene: TRBJ2-2; V gene: TRBV5-1; D gene: -; CDR3 protein: CASSFTAAVNTGELFF; CDR3 DNA: TGCGCCAGCAGCTTTACAGCGGCTGTCAACACCGGGGAGCTGTTTTTT
clone size: -; J gene: TRBJ1-6; V gene: TRBV27; D gene: -; CDR3 protein: CASSKRDALTYNSPLHF; CDR3 DNA: TGTGCCAGCAGTAAAAGGGACGCCCTAACCTATAATTCACCCCTCCACTTT
clone size: -; J gene: TRBJ1-3; V gene: TRBV10-2; D gene: -; CDR3 protein: CASSEGSGNTIYF; CDR3 DNA: TGCGCCAGCAGTGAAGGGAGCGGAAACACCATATATTTT
clone size: -; J gene: TRBJ1-2; V gene: TRBV11-3; D gene: -; CDR3 protein: CASSSMSVAAPNYGYTF; CDR3 DNA: TGTGCCAGCAGCTCCATGTCCGTCGCAGCACCCAACTATGGCTACACCTTC
clone size: -; J gene: TRBJ2-2; V gene: TRBV6-5; D gene: -; CDR3 protein: CASRTYREGELFF; CDR3 DNA: TGTGCCAGCAGAACTTACAGGGAGGGGGAGCTGTTTTTT
clone size: -; J gene: TRBJ1-3; V gene: TRBV28; D gene: TRBD1; CDR3 protein: CASSLNRGRTIYF; CDR3 DNA: TGTGCCAGCAGCCTCAACAGGGGGCGGACCATATATTTT
clone size: -; J gene: TRBJ2-1; V gene: TRBV30; D gene: -; CDR3 protein: CAWRRSSYNEQFF; CDR3 DNA: TGTGCCTGGAGACGGAGCTCCTACAATGAGCAGTTCTTC
clone size: -; J gene: TRBJ2-7; V gene: TRBV3-1/TRBV3-2; D gene: TRBD2; CDR3 protein: CASSQGAGAYEQYF; CDR3 DNA: TGTGCCAGCAGCCAAGGAGCGGGGGCCTACGAGCAGTACTTC
clone size: -; J gene: TRBJ1-3; V gene: TRBV27; D gene: -; CDR3 protein: CASSLGAGNTIYF; CDR3 DNA: TGTGCCAGCAGTTTAGGGGCTGGAAACACCATATATTTT
clone size: -; J gene: TRBJ1-5; V gene: TRBV19; D gene: -; CDR3 protein: CASSAHDGNQPQHF; CDR3 DNA: TGTGCCAGTAGCGCCCATGACGGCAATCAGCCCCAGCATTTT
clone size: -; J gene: TRBJ2-3; V gene: TRBV6-5; D gene: -; CDR3 protein: CASRSVGAGTDTQYF; CDR3 DNA: TGTGCCAGCAGGTCCGTGGGGGCGGGCACAGATACGCAGTATTTT
clone size: -; J gene: TRBJ2-2; V gene: TRBV2; D gene: -; CDR3 protein: CASTNKPYTGELFF; CDR3 DNA: TGTGCCAGCACCAATAAGCCTTACACCGGGGAGCTGTTTTTT
clone size: -; J gene: TRBJ1-2; V gene: TRBV6-1; D gene: -; CDR3 protein: CASSEVDPKGWAQDYTF; CDR3 DNA: TGTGCCAGCAGTGAAGTAGACCCCAAAGGGTGGGCACAGGACTACACCTTC
clone size: -; J gene: TRBJ1-4; V gene: TRBV6-1; D gene: TRBD1; CDR3 protein: CASSDGGTAFEKLFF; CDR3 DNA: TGTGCCAGCAGTGACGGAGGGACAGCATTCGAAAAACTGTTTTTT
clone size: -; J gene: TRBJ1-2; V gene: TRBV10-3; D gene: -; CDR3 protein: CAISDLGRSYGYTF; CDR3 DNA: TGTGCCATCAGTGACCTGGGGCGGTCCTATGGCTACACCTTC
clone size: -; J gene: TRBJ1-1; V gene: TRBV11-3; D gene: -; CDR3 protein: CASTRATLGGEDTEAFF; CDR3 DNA: TGTGCCAGCACCCGGGCCACCCTGGGCGGGGAGGACACTGAAGCTTTCTTT
clone size: -; J gene: TRBJ1-1; V gene: TRBV5-1; D gene: -; CDR3 protein: CASSPSTMNTEAFF; CDR3 DNA: TGCGCCAGCAGCCCGTCGACTATGAACACTGAAGCTTTCTTT
clone size: -; J gene: TRBJ1-6; V gene: TRBV5-6; D gene: TRBD1; CDR3 protein: CASSLIQGPSPLHF; CDR3 DNA: TGTGCCAGCAGCTTAATACAGGGGCCCTCACCCCTCCACTTT
clone size: -; J gene: TRBJ2-2; V gene: TRBV11-3; D gene: -; CDR3 protein: CASSHEGTSRTGELFF; CDR3 DNA: TGTGCCAGCAGCCACGAAGGTACTAGCCGCACCGGGGAGCTGTTTTTT
clone size: -; J gene: TRBJ2-5; V gene: TRBV2; D gene: -; CDR3 protein: CASSPAISGETQYF; CDR3 DNA: TGTGCCAGCAGCCCTGCCATTAGCGGAGAGACCCAGTACTTC
clone size: -; J gene: TRBJ2-2; V gene: TRBV3-1/TRBV3-2; D gene: -; CDR3 protein: CASSQGGGAGELFF; CDR3 DNA: TGTGCCAGCAGCCAAGGAGGTGGGGCCGGGGAGCTGTTTTTT
clone size: -; J gene: TRBJ1-2; V gene: TRBV7-9; D gene: -; CDR3 protein: CASTPDGHYGYTF; CDR3 DNA: TGTGCCAGCACCCCAGACGGCCACTATGGCTACACCTTC
clone size: -; J gene: TRBJ1-3; V gene: TRBV19; D gene: -; CDR3 protein: CATLDSSSGNTIYF; CDR3 DNA: TGTGCCACCTTGGACAGCTCCTCTGGAAACACCATATATTTT
clone size: -; J gene: TRBJ1-5; V gene: TRBV2; D gene: -; CDR3 protein: CASRNNQPQHF; CDR3 DNA: TGTGCCAGCAGAAACAATCAGCCCCAGCATTTT
clone size: -; J gene: TRBJ2-2; V gene: TRBV6-5; D gene: TRBD1; CDR3 protein: CASTHRGRWTGELFF; CDR3 DNA: TGTGCCAGCACTCACAGGGGGCGATGGACCGGGGAGCTGTTTTTT
clone size: -; J gene: TRBJ2-7; V gene: TRBV5-1; D gene: TRBD1; CDR3 protein: CASYPFGTGGIEQYF; CDR3 DNA: TGCGCCAGCTATCCTTTCGGGACAGGGGGAATCGAGCAGTACTTC
clone size: -; J gene: TRBJ2-3; V gene: TRBV5-1; D gene: TRBD1; CDR3 protein: CASSGQGASDTQYF; CDR3 DNA: TGCGCCAGCAGCGGACAGGGAGCTTCAGATACGCAGTATTTT
clone size: once; J gene: TRBJ1-2; V gene: TRBV9; D gene: -; CDR3 protein: CASSVVSNYGYTF; CDR3 DNA: TGTGCCAGCAGCGTAGTTAGCAATTATGGCTACACCTTC
clone size: -; J gene: TRBJ2-3; V gene: TRBV7-8; D gene: TRBD2; CDR3 protein: CASSLFTGGRTDTQYF; CDR3 DNA: TGTGCCAGCAGCTTGTTCACGGGGGGGCGGACAGATACGCAGTATTTT